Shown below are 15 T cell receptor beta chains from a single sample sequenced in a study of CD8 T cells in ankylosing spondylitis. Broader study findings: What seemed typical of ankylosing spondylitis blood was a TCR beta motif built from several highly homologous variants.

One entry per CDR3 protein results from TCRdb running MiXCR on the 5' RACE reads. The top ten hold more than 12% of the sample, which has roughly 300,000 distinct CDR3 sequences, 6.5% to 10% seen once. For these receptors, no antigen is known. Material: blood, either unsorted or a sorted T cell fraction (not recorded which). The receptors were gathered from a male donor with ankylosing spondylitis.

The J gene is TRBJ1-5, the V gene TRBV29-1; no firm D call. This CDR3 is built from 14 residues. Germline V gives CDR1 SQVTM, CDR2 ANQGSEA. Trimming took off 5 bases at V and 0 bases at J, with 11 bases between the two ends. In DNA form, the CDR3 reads TGCAGCGTTTCGGACGACCCTAGCAATCAGCCCCAGCATTTT. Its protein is CSVSDDPSNQPQHF.

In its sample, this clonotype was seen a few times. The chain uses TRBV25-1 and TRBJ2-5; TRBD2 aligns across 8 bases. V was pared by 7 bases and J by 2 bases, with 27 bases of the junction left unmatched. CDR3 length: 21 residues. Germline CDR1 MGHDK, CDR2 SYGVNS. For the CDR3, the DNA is TGTGCCAGCACCCCTCTTCTTTTTCGAGCGGGAGTTTGGAAATGGCAAGAGACCCAGTACTTC. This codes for CASTPLLFRAGVWKWQETQYF.

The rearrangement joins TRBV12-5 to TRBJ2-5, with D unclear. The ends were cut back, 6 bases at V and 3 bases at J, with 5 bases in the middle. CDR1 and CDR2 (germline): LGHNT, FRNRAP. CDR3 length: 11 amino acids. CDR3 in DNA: TGTGCTAGTGGCGTTGAAGAGACCCAGTACTTC. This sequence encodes CASGVEETQYF.

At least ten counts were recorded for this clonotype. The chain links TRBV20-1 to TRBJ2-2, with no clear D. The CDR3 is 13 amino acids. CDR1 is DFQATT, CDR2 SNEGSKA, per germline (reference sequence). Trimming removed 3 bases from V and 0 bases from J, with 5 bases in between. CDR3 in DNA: TGCAGTGCTAGGATCCCGAACACCGGGGAGCTGTTTTTT. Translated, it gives CSARIPNTGELFF.

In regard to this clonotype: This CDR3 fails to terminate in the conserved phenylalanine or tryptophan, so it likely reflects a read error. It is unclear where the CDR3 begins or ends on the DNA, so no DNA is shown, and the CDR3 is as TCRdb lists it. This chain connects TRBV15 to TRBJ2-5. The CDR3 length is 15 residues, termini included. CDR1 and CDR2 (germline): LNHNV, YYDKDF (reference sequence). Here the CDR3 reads CATSRDRVGGLNELL.

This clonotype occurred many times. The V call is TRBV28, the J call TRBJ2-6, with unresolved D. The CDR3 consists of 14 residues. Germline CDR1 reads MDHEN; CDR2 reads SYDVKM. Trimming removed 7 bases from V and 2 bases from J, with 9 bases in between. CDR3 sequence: CASNPRAGANVLTF. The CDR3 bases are TGTGCCAGCAATCCTAGGGCTGGGGCCAACGTCCTGACTTTC.

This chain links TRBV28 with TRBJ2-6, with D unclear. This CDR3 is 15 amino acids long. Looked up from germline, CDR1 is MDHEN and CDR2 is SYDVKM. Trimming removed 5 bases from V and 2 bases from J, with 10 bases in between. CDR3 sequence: CASSPRRAGANVLTF. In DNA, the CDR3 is TGTGCCAGCAGTCCAAGACGGGCTGGGGCCAACGTCCTGACTTTC.

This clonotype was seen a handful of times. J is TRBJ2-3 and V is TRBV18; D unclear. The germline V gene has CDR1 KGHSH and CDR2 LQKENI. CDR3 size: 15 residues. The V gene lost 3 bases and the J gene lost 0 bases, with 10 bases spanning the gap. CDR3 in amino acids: CASSPHHPSTDTQYF. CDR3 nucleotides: TGTGCCAGCTCACCCCACCACCCAAGCACAGATACGCAGTATTTT.

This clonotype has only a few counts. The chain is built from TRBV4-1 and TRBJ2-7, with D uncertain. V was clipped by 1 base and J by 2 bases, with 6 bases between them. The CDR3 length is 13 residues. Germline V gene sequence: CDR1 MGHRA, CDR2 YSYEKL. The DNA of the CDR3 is TGCGCCAGCAGCCAAGGCCCGACCTACGAGCAGTACTTC. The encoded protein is CASSQGPTYEQYF.

CDR3 amino acids: CASSQAAVYEQYF. CDR3 DNA sequence: TGTGCCAGCAGCCAAGCCGCGGTATACGAGCAGTACTTC. The V call is TRBV11-3, the J call TRBJ2-7; D is ambiguous. From germline, CDR1 is SGHNT and CDR2 YENEEA. The CDR3 runs to 13 residues. V was pared by 5 bases and J by 4 bases, with 12 bases between. Together with reference TRBV11-3 and TRBJ2-7, the CDR3 gives the full variable domain: EAGVVQSPRYKIIEKKQPVAFWCNPISGHNTLYWYLQNLGQGPELLIRYENEEAVDDSQLPKDRFSAERLKGVDSTLKIQPAELGDSAVYLCASSQAAVYEQYFGPGTRLTVT.

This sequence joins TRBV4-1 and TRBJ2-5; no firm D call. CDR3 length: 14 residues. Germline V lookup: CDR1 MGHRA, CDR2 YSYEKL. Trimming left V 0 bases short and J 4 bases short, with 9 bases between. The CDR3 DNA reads TGCGCCAGCAGCCAAGAACTAATCCGAGAGACCCAGTACTTC. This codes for CASSQELIRETQYF.

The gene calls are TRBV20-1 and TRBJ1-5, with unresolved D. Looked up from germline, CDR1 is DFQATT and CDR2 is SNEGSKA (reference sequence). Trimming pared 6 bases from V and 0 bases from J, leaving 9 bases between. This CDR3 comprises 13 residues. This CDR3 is CSAPANSNQPQHF. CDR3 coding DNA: TGCAGTGCCCCTGCGAATAGCAATCAGCCCCAGCATTTT.

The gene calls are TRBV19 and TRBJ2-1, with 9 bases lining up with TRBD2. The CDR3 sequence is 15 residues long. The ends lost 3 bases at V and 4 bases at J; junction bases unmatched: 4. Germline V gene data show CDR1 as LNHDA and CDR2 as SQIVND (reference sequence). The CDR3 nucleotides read TGTGCCAGTAGTATCAGACTAGCGGCTTACAATGAGCAGTTCTTC. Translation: CASSIRLAAYNEQFF.

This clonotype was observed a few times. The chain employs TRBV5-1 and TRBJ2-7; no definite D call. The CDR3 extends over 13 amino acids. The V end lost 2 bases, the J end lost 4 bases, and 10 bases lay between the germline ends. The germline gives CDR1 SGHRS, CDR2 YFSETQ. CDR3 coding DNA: TGCGCCAGCAGCTTCGAACGGTGGTACGAGCAGTACTTC. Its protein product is CASSFERWYEQYF.

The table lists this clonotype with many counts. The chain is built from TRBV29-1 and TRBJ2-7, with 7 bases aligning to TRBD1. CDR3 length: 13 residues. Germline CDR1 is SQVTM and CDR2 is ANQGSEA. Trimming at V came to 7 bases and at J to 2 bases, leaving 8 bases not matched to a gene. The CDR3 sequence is CSGSGTDPYEQYF. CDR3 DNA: TGCAGCGGTTCCGGGACAGACCCCTACGAGCAGTACTTC.